This TCR beta chain appears in the sequencing data of a study of graft-versus-host responses after intestinal transplantation. Study overall: Anti-thymocyte globulin induction, then tacrolimus and steroids for about three years, went to all recipients.

For this clone: The antigen is unknown.

Assay used: immunoSEQ multiplex PCR; TCRdb lists only in-frame clones, some missing. The sample shows tens of thousands of clones, about 95% of them seen only once. Germline loops: CDR1 MNHEY, CDR2 SMNVEV (reference sequence). The V gene end was trimmed by 5 bases and the J gene end by 6 bases; junction bases not matched to a gene: 8. The CDR3 length is 15 residues. Points from the study as a whole: Recipient marrow harbored GvH clones, some of which surfaced first in ileum or blood. Graft-donor T cell macrochimerism in patients accompanied high graft-versus-host to host-versus-graft clonal ratios in allografts.

The chain has TRBV27 and TRBJ2-1; TRBD1 agrees at 9 bases. The source material was unstimulated CD8+ T cells sorted from spleen or lymph node cells, sampled before transplant. The clonotype was recovered from a human donor who was the organ donor for an intestinal transplant. The CDR3 reads CASSPRDRAVNEQFF. Written as DNA, the CDR3 is TGTGCCAGCAGTCCCCGGGACAGGGCTGTCAATGAGCAGTTCTTC.